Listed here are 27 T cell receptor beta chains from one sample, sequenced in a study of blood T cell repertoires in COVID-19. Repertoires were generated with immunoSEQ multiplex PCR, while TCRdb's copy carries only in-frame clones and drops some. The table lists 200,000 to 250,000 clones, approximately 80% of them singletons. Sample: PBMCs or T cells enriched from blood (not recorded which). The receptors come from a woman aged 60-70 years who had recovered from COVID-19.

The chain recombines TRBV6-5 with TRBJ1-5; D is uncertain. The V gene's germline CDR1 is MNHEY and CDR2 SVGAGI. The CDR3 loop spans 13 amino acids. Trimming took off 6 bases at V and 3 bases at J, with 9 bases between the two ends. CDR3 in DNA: TGTGCCAGCAGGGGCCAGTCCAATCAGCCCCAGCATTTT. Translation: CASRGQSNQPQHF.

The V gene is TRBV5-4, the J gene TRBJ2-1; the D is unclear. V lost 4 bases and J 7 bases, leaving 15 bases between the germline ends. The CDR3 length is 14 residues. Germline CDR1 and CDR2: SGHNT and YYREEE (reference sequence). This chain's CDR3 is CASSPTLLGNEQFF. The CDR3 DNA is TGTGCCAGCAGCCCGACACTCTTAGGTAATGAGCAGTTCTTC.

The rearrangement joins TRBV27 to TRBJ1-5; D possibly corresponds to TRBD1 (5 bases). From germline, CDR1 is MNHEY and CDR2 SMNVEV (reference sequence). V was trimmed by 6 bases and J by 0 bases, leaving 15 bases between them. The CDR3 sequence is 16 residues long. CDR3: CASRKGYSHSNQPQHF. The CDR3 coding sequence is TGTGCCAGCAGGAAGGGGTACAGTCATAGCAATCAGCCCCAGCATTTT.

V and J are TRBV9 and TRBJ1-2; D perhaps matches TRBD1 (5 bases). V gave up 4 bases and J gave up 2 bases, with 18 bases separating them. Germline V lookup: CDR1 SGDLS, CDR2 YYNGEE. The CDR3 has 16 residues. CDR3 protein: CASSPDFGGGNYGYTF. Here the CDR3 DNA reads TGTGCCAGCAGCCCGGACTTCGGTGGGGGGAACTATGGCTACACCTTC.

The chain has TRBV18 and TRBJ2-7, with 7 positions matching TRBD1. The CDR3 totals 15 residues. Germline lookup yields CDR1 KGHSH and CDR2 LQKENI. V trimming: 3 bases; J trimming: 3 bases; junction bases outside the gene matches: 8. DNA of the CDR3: TGTGCCAGCTCACCTCCGGGACAGACAGTCTACGAGCAGTACTTC. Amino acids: CASSPPGQTVYEQYF.

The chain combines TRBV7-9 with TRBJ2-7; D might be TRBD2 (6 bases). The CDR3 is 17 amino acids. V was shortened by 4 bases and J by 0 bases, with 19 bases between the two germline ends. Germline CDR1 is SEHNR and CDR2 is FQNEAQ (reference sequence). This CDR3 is CASSSPFGGVSSYEQYF. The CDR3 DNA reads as TGTGCCAGCAGCTCCCCGTTCGGCGGGGTGAGCTCCTACGAGCAGTACTTC.

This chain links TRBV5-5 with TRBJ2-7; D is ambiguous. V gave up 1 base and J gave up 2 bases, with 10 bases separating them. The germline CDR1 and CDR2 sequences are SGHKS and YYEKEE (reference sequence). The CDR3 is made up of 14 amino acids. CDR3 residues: CASSLMAPAYEQYF. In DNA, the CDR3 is TGTGCCAGCAGCTTGATGGCTCCTGCCTACGAGCAGTACTTC.

In DNA, the CDR3 is TGTGCCAGTAGTCAACAGGGGACGGGAGAAAAACTGTTTTTT. This codes for CASSQQGTGEKLFF. V gene TRBV19 combines with J gene TRBJ1-4; TRBD1 matches 7 bases. V shed 5 bases, J shed 8 bases, and the junction held 8 bases outside the gene matches. Per the germline V gene, CDR1 is LNHDA and CDR2 is SQIVND (reference sequence). There are 14 residues in the CDR3. The variable domain in full, with the rest retrieved from reference TRBV19 and TRBJ1-4, is DGGITQSPKYLFRKEGQNVTLSCEQNLNHDAMYWYRQDPGQGLRLIYYSQIVNDFQKGDIAEGYSVSREKKESFPLTVTSAQKNPTAFYLCASSQQGTGEKLFFGSGTQLSVL.

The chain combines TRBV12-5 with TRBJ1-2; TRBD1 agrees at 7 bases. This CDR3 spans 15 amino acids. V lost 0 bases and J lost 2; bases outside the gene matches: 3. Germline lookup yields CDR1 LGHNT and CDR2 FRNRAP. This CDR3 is CASGLVTGDNYGYTF. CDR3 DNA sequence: TGTGCTAGTGGTTTGGTAACAGGGGACAACTATGGCTACACCTTC.

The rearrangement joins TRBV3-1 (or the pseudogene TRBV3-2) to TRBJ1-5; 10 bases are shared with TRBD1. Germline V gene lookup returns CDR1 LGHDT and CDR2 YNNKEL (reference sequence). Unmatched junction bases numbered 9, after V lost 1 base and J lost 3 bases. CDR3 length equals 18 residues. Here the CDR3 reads CASSQGRRDRGTNQPQHF. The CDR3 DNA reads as TGTGCCAGCAGCCAAGGGCGCCGGGACAGGGGTACCAATCAGCCCCAGCATTTT.

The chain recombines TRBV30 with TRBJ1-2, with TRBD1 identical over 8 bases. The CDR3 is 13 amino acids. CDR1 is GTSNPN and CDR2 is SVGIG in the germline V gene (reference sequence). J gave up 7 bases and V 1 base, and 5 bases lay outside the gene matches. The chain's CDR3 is CAWSGQGRSGYTF. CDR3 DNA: TGTGCCTGGAGTGGACAGGGGCGAAGTGGCTACACCTTC.

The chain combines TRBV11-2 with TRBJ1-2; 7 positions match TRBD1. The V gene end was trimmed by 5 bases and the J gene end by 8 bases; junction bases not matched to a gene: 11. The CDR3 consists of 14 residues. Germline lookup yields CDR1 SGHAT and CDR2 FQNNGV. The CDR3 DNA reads TGTGCCAGCAGCATAGGACAGGCGATGGAAGGCTACACCTTC. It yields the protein CASSIGQAMEGYTF.

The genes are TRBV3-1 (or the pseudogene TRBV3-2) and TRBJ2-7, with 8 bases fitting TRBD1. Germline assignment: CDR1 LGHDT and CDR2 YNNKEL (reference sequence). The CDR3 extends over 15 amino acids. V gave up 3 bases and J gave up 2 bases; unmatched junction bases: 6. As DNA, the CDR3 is TGTGCCAGCAGCCAGCGGACAGGGATCCCCTACGAGCAGTACTTC. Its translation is CASSQRTGIPYEQYF.

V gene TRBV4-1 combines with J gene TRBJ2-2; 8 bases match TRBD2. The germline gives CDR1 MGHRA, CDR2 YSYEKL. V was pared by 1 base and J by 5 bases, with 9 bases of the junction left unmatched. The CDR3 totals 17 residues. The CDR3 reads CASSQGSQRERTGELFF. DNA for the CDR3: TGCGCCAGCAGCCAAGGGTCCCAGCGGGAGCGGACCGGGGAGCTGTTTTTT.

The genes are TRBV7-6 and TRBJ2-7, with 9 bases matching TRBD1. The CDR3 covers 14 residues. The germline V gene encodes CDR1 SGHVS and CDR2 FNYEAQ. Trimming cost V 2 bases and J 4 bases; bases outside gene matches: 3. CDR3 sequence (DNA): TGTGCCAGCAGCTTACAACAGGGGGCTTACGAGCAGTACTTC. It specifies CASSLQQGAYEQYF.

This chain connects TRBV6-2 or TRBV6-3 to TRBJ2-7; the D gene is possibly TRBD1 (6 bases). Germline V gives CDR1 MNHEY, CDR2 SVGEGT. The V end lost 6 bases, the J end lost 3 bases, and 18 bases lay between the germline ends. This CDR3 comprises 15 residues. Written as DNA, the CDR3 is TGTGCCAGCAGCTCCACGCAGGGGAACAGCTACGAGCAGTACTTC. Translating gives CASSSTQGNSYEQYF.

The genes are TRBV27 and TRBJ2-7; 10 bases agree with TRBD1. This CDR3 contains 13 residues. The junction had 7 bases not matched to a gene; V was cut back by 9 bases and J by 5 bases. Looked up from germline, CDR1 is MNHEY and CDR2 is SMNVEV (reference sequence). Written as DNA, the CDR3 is TGTGCCAGGGGGACCGGGACAGGGGACGAGCAGTACTTC. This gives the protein CARGTGTGDEQYF.

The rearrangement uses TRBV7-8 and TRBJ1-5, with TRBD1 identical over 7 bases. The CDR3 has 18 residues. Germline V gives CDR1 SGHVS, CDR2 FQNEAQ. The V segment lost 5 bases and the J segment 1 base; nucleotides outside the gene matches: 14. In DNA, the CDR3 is TGTGCCAGCAGCCGATATCGGGGGCAGGGGGTAAGCAATCAGCCCCAGCATTTT. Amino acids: CASSRYRGQGVSNQPQHF.

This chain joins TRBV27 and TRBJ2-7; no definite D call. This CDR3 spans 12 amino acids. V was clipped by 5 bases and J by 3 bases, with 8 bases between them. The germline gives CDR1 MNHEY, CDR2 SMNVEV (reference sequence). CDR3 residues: CASSLVFYEQYF. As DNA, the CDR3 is TGTGCCAGCAGTCTCGTTTTCTACGAGCAGTACTTC.

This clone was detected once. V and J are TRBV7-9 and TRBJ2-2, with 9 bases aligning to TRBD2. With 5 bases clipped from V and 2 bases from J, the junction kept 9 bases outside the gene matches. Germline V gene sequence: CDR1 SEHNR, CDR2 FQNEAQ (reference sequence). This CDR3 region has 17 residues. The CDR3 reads CASSTQRLAVNTGELFF. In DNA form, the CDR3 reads TGTGCCAGCAGCACCCAACGACTAGCGGTTAACACCGGGGAGCTGTTTTTT.

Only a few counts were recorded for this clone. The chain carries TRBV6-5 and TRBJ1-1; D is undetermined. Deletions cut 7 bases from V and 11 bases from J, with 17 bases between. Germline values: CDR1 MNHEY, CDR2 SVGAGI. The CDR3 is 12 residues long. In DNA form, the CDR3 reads TGTGCCAGCACCTCGAAGGGAGGGAGGGCTTTCTTT. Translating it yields CASTSKGGRAFF.

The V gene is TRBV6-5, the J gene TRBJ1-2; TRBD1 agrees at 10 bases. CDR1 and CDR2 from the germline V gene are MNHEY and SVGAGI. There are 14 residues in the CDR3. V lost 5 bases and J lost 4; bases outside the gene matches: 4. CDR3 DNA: TGTGCCAGCAGTCAGGGACAGGGGACCTATGGCTACACCTTC. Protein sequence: CASSQGQGTYGYTF.

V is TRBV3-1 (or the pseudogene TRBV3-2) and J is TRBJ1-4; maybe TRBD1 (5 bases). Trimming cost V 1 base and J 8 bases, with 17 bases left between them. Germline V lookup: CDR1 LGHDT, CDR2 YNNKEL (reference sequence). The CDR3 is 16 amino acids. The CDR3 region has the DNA TGTGCCAGCAGCCAAGGTTATCAAGGGGCTGGGGAAAAACTGTTTTTT. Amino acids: CASSQGYQGAGEKLFF.

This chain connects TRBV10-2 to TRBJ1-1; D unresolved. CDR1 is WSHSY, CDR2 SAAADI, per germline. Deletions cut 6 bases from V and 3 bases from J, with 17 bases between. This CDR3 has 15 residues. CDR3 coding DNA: TGCGCCAGCAGCGCGATAAAACTAGGAGACACTGAAGCTTTCTTT. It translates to CASSAIKLGDTEAFF.

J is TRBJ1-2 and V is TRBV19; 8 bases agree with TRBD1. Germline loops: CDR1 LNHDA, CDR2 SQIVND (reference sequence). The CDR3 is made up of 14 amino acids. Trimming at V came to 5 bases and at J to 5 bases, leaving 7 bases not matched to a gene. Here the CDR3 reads CASSYGQGGYGYTF. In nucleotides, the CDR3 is TGTGCCAGTAGTTACGGACAGGGCGGATATGGCTACACCTTC.

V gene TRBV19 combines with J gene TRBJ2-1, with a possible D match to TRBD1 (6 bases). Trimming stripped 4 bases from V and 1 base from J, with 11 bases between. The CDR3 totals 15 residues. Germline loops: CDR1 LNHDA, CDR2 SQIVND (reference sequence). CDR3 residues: CASSKGVRSYNEQFF. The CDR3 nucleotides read TGTGCCAGTAGTAAGGGGGTCAGGTCCTACAATGAGCAGTTCTTC.

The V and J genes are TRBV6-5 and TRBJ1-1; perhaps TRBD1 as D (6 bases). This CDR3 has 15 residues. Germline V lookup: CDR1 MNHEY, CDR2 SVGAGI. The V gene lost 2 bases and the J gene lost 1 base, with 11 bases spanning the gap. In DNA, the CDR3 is TGTGCCAGCAGTTACGGGGGCCGGGGGAACACTGAAGCTTTCTTT. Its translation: CASSYGGRGNTEAFF.